The T cell receptor beta chain described here comes from a study of T cell clonotyping in hematopoietic cell transplantation. The CDR3 covers 14 residues. Trimming at V came to 3 bases and at J to 5 bases, leaving 7 bases not matched to a gene. The germline V gene encodes CDR1 SGHNT and CDR2 YYREEE (reference sequence). TCRdb's copy holds only in-frame clones and misses some; the assay was immunoSEQ multiplex PCR. The data contain 13,000 or so clones, around 97% of them singletons. The specimen was peripheral blood mononuclear cells, collected 30 days after allogeneic stem cell transplant. The V call is TRBV5-4, the J call TRBJ1-2; TRBD1 matches 7 bases. This clonotype originated in a female patient in her 50s who had an allogeneic stem cell transplant from an unrelated donor, so T cells may come from the graft donor. Some clones in this sample may be carry-over from other donors' samples. The CDR3 is CASSSSTGWYGYTF. The CDR3 DNA sequence: TGTGCCAGCAGCTCCTCGACAGGGTGGTATGGCTACACCTTC.